The text below deals with one T cell receptor beta chain. Antigen: not known. A spike-in of synthetic TCR analog templates was added to each PCR. Profiling relied on immunoSEQ multiplex PCR, and the TCRdb table lists in-frame clones only, not all of them. The sample lists about 84,000 clones, 82% occurring once. This record belongs to a study of PD-L1 blockade in urothelial cancer. Study-wide context: Researchers looked at the blood 3 weeks (second dose) and 6 weeks after treatment began. Blood samples had a median of around 150,000 T cells.

Study results and caveats: Stronger expansion of tumor-associated clones in blood at 3 weeks distinguished durable-benefit patients.

The germline gives CDR1 SGHRS, CDR2 YFSETQ. With 0 bases removed from V and 10 bases from J, the gap between germline ends came to 11 bases. This CDR3 contains 13 residues. This TCR was sampled from a man aged 65-85 years with urothelial cancer. Sequenced material: PBMCs, taken around atezolizumab (anti-PD-L1) treatment. V is TRBV5-1 and J is TRBJ2-1; D is unclear. The CDR3 region is CASSLAGLREQFF. The CDR3 nucleotides are TGCGCCAGCAGCTTGGCCGGGTTGAGGGAGCAGTTCTTC. Based on the CDR3 plus reference TRBV5-1 and TRBJ2-1, the full variable domain is KAGVTQTPRYLIKTRGQQVTLSCSPISGHRSVSWYQQTPGQGLQFLFEYFSETQRNKGNFPGRFSGRQFSNSRSEMNVSTLELGDSALYLCASSLAGLREQFFGPGTRLTVL.